This T cell receptor (beta chain) stems from a study of blood T cell repertoires in COVID-19. Study-level information: Acute and convalescent COVID-19 specimens originated in the United States, Italy and Spain. T cells, B-cell-depleted T cells, or PBMCs supplied cDNA or gDNA.

Original analysis: Quantification of nucleated cells was approximated via reference gene primer amplification. Sequencing used immunoSEQ multiplex PCR; TCRdb keeps in-frame clones, though not all of them. That table gives V, J and clone size, and the DNA gave D and trimming. The top ten clones hold around an eighth of a sample with 150,000 to 200,000 clones, about 81% of them seen once. V was shortened by 4 bases and J by 8 bases, with 20 bases between the two germline ends. CDR1 MGHRA and CDR2 YSYEKL come from the germline V gene. There are 15 residues in the CDR3. This TCR came from a man in his thirties or forties with active or convalescent COVID-19. The material sequenced was peripheral blood. V and J are TRBV4-1 and TRBJ1-1, with a weak D call TRBD1 (5 bases). As DNA, the CDR3 is TGCGCCAGCAGCCCTTTGCCCATCTCACGGGGGGAAGCTTTCTTT. This codes for CASSPLPISRGEAFF.